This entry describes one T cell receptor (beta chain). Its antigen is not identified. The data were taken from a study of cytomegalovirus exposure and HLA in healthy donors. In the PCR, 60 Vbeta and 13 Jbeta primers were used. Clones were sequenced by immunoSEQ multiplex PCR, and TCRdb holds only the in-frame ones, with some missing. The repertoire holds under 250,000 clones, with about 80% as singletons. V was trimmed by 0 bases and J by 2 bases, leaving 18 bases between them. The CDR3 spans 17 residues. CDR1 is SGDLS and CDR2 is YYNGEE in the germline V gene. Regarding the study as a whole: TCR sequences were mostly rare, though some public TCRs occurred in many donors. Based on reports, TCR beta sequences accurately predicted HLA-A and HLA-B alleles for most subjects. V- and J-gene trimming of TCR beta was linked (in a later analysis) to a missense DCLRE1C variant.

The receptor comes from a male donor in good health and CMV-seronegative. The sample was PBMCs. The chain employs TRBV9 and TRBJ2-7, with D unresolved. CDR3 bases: TGTGCCAGCAGCGTAGGGATGGTACGCGACAAGGCCTACGAGCAGTACTTC. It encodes CASSVGMVRDKAYEQYF.